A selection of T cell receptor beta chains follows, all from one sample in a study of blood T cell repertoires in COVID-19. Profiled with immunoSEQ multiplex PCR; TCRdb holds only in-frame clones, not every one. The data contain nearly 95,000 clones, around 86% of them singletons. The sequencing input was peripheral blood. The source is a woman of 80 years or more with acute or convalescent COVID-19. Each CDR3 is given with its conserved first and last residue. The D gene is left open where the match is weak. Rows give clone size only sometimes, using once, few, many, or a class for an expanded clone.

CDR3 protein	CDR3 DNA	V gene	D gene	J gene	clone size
CASSLDPGGAYNEQFF	TGCGCCAGCAGCTTGGATCCCGGGGGGGCCTACAATGAGCAGTTCTTC	TRBV5-1	TRBD2	TRBJ2-1	once
CASSLAIASGTMYQETQYF	TGTGCCAGCAGCTTAGCGATAGCTAGCGGGACAATGTACCAAGAGACCCAGTACTTC	TRBV7-9	TRBD2	TRBJ2-5	-
CASRDNLDTEAFF	TGTGCCAGCAGGGACAACCTGGACACTGAAGCTTTCTTT	TRBV7-8	-	TRBJ1-1	-
CASSDAGVAYGYTF	TGTGCCAGCAGTGACGCAGGGGTTGCCTATGGCTACACCTTC	TRBV6-1	-	TRBJ1-2	-
CASSEVKGWTEAFF	TGTGCCAGCAGTGAAGTCAAGGGGTGGACTGAAGCTTTCTTT	TRBV6-1	-	TRBJ1-1	-
CATSDSGDRGYTF	TGTGCCACCAGTGACTCGGGGGATAGGGGCTACACCTTC	TRBV24-1	-	TRBJ1-2	-
CASSLDTPETQYF	TGTGCCAGCAGTCTGGACACCCCAGAGACCCAGTACTTC	TRBV12-3/TRBV12-4	-	TRBJ2-5	-
CASSTGQRTGEAFF	TGTGCCAGCAGCACGGGCCAACGGACGGGGGAAGCTTTCTTT	TRBV5-5	-	TRBJ1-1	-
CASSIADYGYTF	TGTGCCAGTAGTATAGCGGACTATGGCTACACCTTC	TRBV19	-	TRBJ1-2	-
CASSPMRGTGTSDGELFF	TGCGCCAGCAGCCCAATGAGGGGAACCGGGACTAGCGACGGGGAGCTGTTTTTT	TRBV5-1	TRBD2	TRBJ2-2	-
CASSSHIQLDHEQFF	TGTGCCAGCAGCTCTCACATACAGTTGGATCATGAGCAGTTCTTC	TRBV7-9	-	TRBJ2-1	-